This T cell receptor (beta chain) was identified during a study of blood T cell repertoires in COVID-19. Study summary: There were acute and convalescent COVID-19 samples, and they came from the United States, Italy and Spain. PBMCs, B-cell-depleted T cells, or T cells were the source of the cDNA or gDNA that made up the material.

This CDR3 has 17 residues. Germline trimming cut 2 bases from V and 4 bases from J; bases unmatched to any gene: 9. CDR1 is MNHEY, CDR2 SVGEGT, per germline. In the source study's methods: Amplification of reference gene primers provided the estimated nucleated cell counts. Sequenced by immunoSEQ multiplex PCR; TCRdb stores in-frame clones only, minus some. V and J calls and clone size are copied from that table; D and trimming were computed from the DNA. The top ten clones hold 6% to 9% of a sample with approximately 160,000 clones, about four fifths of them seen once. The source material was peripheral blood. This TCR was recovered from a man between 35 and 55 years old who had recovered from COVID-19. J is TRBJ2-1 and V is TRBV6-2 or TRBV6-3, with 9 bases matching TRBD1. CDR3 protein: CASSYTGQGQRYNEQFF. In nucleotides, the CDR3 is TGTGCCAGCAGTTACACGGGACAGGGTCAGAGGTACAATGAGCAGTTCTTC.